At least ten counts were recorded for the clone carrying this T cell receptor beta chain. Antigen: not known. TCR cDNA was made by 5'RACE template switching, adding a universal primer site and UMIs. MiXCR, run by TCRdb on the 5' RACE reads, gives a single entry per CDR3 protein. The sample lists 300,000 to 400,000 distinct CDR3 sequences; 8.7% were seen once. This sample was taken from a study of T cells after yellow fever vaccination. Study-level background: In the case of low-cell-number fractions, SMART-Seq v4 Ultra Low Input was used for preparation. General study findings and limits: FACS-sorted repertoires could contain abundant clonotypes contaminating from the bulk population.

The CDR3 has 15 residues. V lost 4 bases and J lost 4; bases outside the gene matches: 4. CDR1 and CDR2 (germline): SGHNT, YYREEE (reference sequence). The rearrangement uses TRBV5-4 and TRBJ2-7, with 14 bases fitting TRBD2. This sequence originates from a man aged 18-30 years who received the YFV17D yellow fever vaccine. The starting material was PBMCs, obtained on the day of the first yellow fever vaccination. The CDR3 region is CASSLRTSGGYEQYF. The CDR3 DNA is TGTGCCAGCAGCCTAAGGACTAGCGGGGGGTACGAGCAGTACTTC.